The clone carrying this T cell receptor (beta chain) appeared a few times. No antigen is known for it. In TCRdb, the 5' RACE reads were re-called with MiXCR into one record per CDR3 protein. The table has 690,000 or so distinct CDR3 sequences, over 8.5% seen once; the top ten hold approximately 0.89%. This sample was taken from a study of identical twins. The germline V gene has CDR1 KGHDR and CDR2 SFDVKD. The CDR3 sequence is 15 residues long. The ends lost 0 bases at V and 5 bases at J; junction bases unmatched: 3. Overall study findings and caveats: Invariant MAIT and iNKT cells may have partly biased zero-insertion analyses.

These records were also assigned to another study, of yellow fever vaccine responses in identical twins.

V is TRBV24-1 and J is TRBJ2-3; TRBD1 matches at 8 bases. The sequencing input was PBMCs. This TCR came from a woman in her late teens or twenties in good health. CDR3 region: CATSDLQGAVDTQYF. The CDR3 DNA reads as TGTGCCACCAGTGATTTGCAGGGGGCCGTAGATACGCAGTATTTT.